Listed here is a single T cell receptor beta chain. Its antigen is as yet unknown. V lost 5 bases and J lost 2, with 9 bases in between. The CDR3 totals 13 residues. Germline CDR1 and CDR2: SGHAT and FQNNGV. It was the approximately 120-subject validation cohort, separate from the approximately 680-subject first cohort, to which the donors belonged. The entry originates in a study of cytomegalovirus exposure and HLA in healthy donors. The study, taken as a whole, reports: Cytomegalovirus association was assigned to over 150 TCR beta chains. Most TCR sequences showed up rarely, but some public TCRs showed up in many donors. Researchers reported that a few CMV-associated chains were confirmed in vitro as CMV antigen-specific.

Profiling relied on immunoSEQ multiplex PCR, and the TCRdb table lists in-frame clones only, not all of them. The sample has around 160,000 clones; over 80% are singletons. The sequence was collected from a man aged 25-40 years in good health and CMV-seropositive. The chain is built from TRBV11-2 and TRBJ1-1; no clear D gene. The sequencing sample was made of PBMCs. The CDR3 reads CASSLTANTEAFF. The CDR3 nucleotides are TGTGCCAGCAGCCTTACAGCCAACACTGAAGCTTTCTTT. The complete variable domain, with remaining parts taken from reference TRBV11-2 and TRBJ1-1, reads EAGVAQSPRYKIIEKRQSVAFWCNPISGHATLYWYQQILGQGPKLLIQFQNNGVVDDSQLPKDRFSAERLKGVDSTLKIQPAKLEDSAVYLCASSLTANTEAFFGQGTRLTVV.